This entry lists 9 T cell receptor beta chains sequenced from one sample in a study of blood T cell repertoires in COVID-19. Sequenced by immunoSEQ multiplex PCR; TCRdb stores in-frame clones only, minus some. The sample has about 160,000 clones, around four fifths seen once. Material: peripheral blood. The receptor source for this set is an older man with acute or convalescent COVID-19.

This clone was counted a single time. The rearrangement links TRBV28 to TRBJ2-4; 8 nucleotides match TRBD1. This CDR3 has 15 amino acids. Trimming removed 5 bases from V and 7 bases from J; junction bases left unmatched: 10. Germline assignment: CDR1 MDHEN and CDR2 SYDVKM. CDR3 loop: CASSTPGTGGNIQYF. The CDR3 DNA is TGTGCCAGCAGTACCCCCGGGACAGGCGGGAACATTCAGTACTTC.

The chain employs TRBV27 and TRBJ1-2; 7 bases fit TRBD1. CDR1 MNHEY and CDR2 SMNVEV come from the germline V gene (reference sequence). Losses at the gene ends were 5 bases for V and 4 bases for J; bases not matched to a gene: 4. The CDR3 extends over 13 amino acids. Written as DNA, the CDR3 is TGTGCCAGCAGTGTACACAGGGGCTATGGCTACACCTTC. Amino acids: CASSVHRGYGYTF.

V gene TRBV6-1 combines with J gene TRBJ1-1; possibly TRBD1 for D (6 bases). CDR3 size: 15 residues. The V end lost 2 bases, the J end lost 4 bases, and 14 bases lay between the germline ends. Looked up from germline, CDR1 is MNHNS and CDR2 is SASEGT. The CDR3 DNA reads TGTGCCAGCAGTGAATTTATGGGGGCGATCACTGAAGCTTTCTTT. It is translated as CASSEFMGAITEAFF.

The chain combines TRBV21-1 with TRBJ2-2; TRBD2, the table's D call, lacks a check against the DNA. TRBV21-1 is tagged as a pseudogene. This CDR3 is 18 amino acids long. This CDR3 is CASSPPGVGLAVTGELFF. CDR3 bases: TGTGCCAGCAGCCCTCCTGGGGTGGGACTAGCGGTAACCGGGGAGCTGTTTTTT.

The rearrangement joins TRBV24-1 to TRBJ2-7, with 8 bases aligning to TRBD2. J lost 5 bases, V lost 3 bases, and 5 bases had no gene match. The germline V gene encodes CDR1 KGHDR and CDR2 SFDVKD. The CDR3 runs to 14 residues. The CDR3 loop reads CATSDGGLVNEQYF. CDR3 bases: TGTGCCACCAGTGATGGGGGACTAGTTAACGAGCAGTACTTC.

The chain is built from TRBV6-5 and TRBJ2-7, with D possibly TRBD1 on 5 matching bases. Germline lookup yields CDR1 MNHEY and CDR2 SVGAGI. This CDR3 spans 14 amino acids. V was trimmed by 6 bases and J by 4 bases, leaving 16 bases between them. Here the CDR3 reads CASRDQGAQYEQYF. The CDR3 nucleotides read TGTGCCAGCAGAGACCAAGGGGCACAATACGAGCAGTACTTC.

This chain connects TRBV21-1 to TRBJ2-7; the table's TRBD1 call for D was not verified on the DNA. TRBV21-1 is deemed a pseudogene. CDR3 size: 16 residues. Written as DNA, the CDR3 is TGTGCCAGCAGCTATCGCGGGGACAGGGGCTCCTACGAGCAGTACTTC. Amino acids: CASSYRGDRGSYEQYF.

The chain combines TRBV27 with TRBJ1-2; TRBD1 aligns across 8 bases. Germline-derived CDR1 and CDR2 are MNHEY and SMNVEV (reference sequence). The V and J ends lost 4 bases and 5 bases, in that order; junction bases with no gene match: 9. The CDR3 spans 15 residues. The CDR3 sequence is CASSSSTGAKYGYTF. For the CDR3, the DNA is TGTGCCAGCAGTTCCTCGACAGGGGCCAAGTATGGCTACACCTTC.

The gene calls are TRBV19 and TRBJ1-2, with D perhaps matching TRBD1 (5 bases). Germline lookup yields CDR1 LNHDA and CDR2 SQIVND (reference sequence). The CDR3 spans 15 residues. V was shortened by 3 bases and J by 5 bases, with 16 bases between the two germline ends. CDR3 DNA sequence: TGTGCCAGTAGTATCCGGGCTGGGGCGCAATATGGCTACACCTTC. Translated: CASSIRAGAQYGYTF.